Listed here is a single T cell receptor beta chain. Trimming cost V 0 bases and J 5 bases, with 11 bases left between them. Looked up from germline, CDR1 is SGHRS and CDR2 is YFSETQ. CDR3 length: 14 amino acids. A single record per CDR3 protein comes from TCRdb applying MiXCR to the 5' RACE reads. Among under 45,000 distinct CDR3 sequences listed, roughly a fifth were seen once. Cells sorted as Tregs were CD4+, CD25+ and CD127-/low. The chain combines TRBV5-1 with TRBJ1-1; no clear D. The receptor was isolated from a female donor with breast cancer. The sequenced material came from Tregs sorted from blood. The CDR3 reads CASSLARSWTEAFF. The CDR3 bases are TGCGCCAGCAGCTTGGCTCGAAGCTGGACTGAAGCTTTCTTT.